A single sample gave rise to the 28 T cell receptor beta chains below, sequenced in a study of blood T cell repertoires in COVID-19. Measured with immunoSEQ multiplex PCR; TCRdb has only the in-frame clones, and not every one. The data contain 150,000 or so clones, roughly 80% of them singletons. Sample: peripheral blood. The receptors derive from a man aged 80 or over with acute or convalescent COVID-19.

This chain connects TRBV19 to TRBJ2-1, with D perhaps TRBD2 (7 bases). V was shortened by 7 bases and J by 5 bases, with 15 bases between the two germline ends. This CDR3 contains 14 residues. Looked up from germline, CDR1 is LNHDA and CDR2 is SQIVND (reference sequence). CDR3 sequence reads: CASIDRGANNEQFF. CDR3 in DNA: TGTGCCAGTATTGATCGGGGGGCAAACAATGAGCAGTTCTTC.

This clone is a singleton in its sample. The J gene is TRBJ2-7, the V gene TRBV19; maybe TRBD2 (5 bases). The CDR3 has 15 amino acids. Germline V lookup: CDR1 LNHDA, CDR2 SQIVND (reference sequence). Trimming removed 5 bases from V and 0 bases from J, with 14 bases in between. DNA of the CDR3: TGTGCCAGTAGTCCTATTTTAGGGAGCTCCTACGAGCAGTACTTC. Amino acid sequence: CASSPILGSSYEQYF. Filled out from reference TRBV19 and TRBJ2-7, the complete variable domain reads DGGITQSPKYLFRKEGQNVTLSCEQNLNHDAMYWYRQDPGQGLRLIYYSQIVNDFQKGDIAEGYSVSREKKESFPLTVTSAQKNPTAFYLCASSPILGSSYEQYFGPGTRLTVT.

This clone was counted only a few times. The chain combines TRBV19 with TRBJ1-1; 7 nucleotides match TRBD1. The CDR3 consists of 15 residues. V gave up 4 bases and J gave up 0 bases; unmatched junction bases: 5. In germline, CDR1 is LNHDA, CDR2 SQIVND (reference sequence). CDR3 amino acids: CASSTNRGMNTEAFF. CDR3 nucleotide sequence: TGTGCCAGTAGTACTAACAGGGGTATGAACACTGAAGCTTTCTTT.

Only one count was recorded for this clone. The chain combines TRBV5-1 with TRBJ2-3, with 9 bases identical to TRBD2. The CDR3 runs 20 residues. CDR1 SGHRS and CDR2 YFSETQ come from the germline V gene. With 5 bases clipped from V and 2 bases from J, the junction kept 21 bases outside the gene matches. CDR3 bases: TGCGCCAGCAGAATCGGAAATGCGCGGGGGGGCTTCCGGATCACAGATACGCAGTATTTT. Amino acid sequence: CASRIGNARGGFRITDTQYF.

V and J are TRBV10-3 and TRBJ2-1; D perhaps matches TRBD1 (5 bases). Germline CDR1 is ENHRY and CDR2 is SYGVKD. V gave up 6 bases and J gave up 6 bases, with 18 bases separating them. This CDR3 has 15 amino acids. The CDR3 DNA sequence: TGTGCCATCAGCCCCGGACAAGTCCTGGGCAATGAGCAGTTCTTC. Translated: CAISPGQVLGNEQFF.

V gene TRBV7-3 combines with J gene TRBJ1-5; D may be TRBD1 (5 bases). The length of the CDR3 is 17 residues. Trimming left V 1 base short and J 9 bases short, with 22 bases between. Germline loops: CDR1 SGHTA, CDR2 FQGTGA. The DNA for the CDR3 is TGTGCCAGCAGCTTAAGCCCTACGTCTCTTTCAGGGTGGCCCCAGCATTTT. Translation gives CASSLSPTSLSGWPQHF.

The chain couples TRBV30 to TRBJ1-4, with a weak D call TRBD1 (5 bases). Trimming cost V 8 bases and J 7 bases, with 17 bases left between them. The germline V gene encodes CDR1 GTSNPN and CDR2 SVGIG (reference sequence). The CDR3 is 13 amino acids. The CDR3 DNA reads as TGTGCCCGCACTGGGGGGACCAGTGAAAAACTGTTTTTT. Translating gives CARTGGTSEKLFF.

The J gene is TRBJ1-2, the V gene TRBV19; 7 nucleotides agree with TRBD1. The trim removed 7 bases at V and 3 bases at J, leaving 8 bases unmatched. The germline V gene encodes CDR1 LNHDA and CDR2 SQIVND (reference sequence). CDR3 length: 14 residues. The CDR3, as DNA: TGTGCCAGTACCCCGGGACAGCCCTACTATGGCTACACCTTC. Protein product: CASTPGQPYYGYTF.

This clone was seen a single time. This chain connects TRBV3-1 (or the pseudogene TRBV3-2) to TRBJ2-3; D is perhaps TRBD1 (7 bases). Per the germline V gene, CDR1 is LGHDT and CDR2 is YNNKEL (reference sequence). V lost 0 bases, J lost 2 bases, and 12 bases lay in between. This CDR3 has 16 residues. The CDR3 sequence: CASSQDLRGATDTQYF. Here the CDR3 DNA reads TGTGCCAGCAGCCAAGATCTCAGGGGGGCCACAGATACGCAGTATTTT.

The V and J genes are TRBV7-3 and TRBJ2-7, with D possibly matching TRBD1 (5 bases). V was cut by 2 bases and J by 2 bases, with 10 bases left in between. The CDR3 has 14 amino acids. Germline values: CDR1 SGHTA, CDR2 FQGTGA. The CDR3 is CASSLGQGTYEQYF. DNA of the CDR3: TGTGCCAGCAGCTTAGGGCAGGGCACCTACGAGCAGTACTTC. The full variable domain, in which reference TRBV7-3 and TRBJ2-7 provide the parts outside the CDR3, is GAGVSQTPSNKVTEKGKYVELRCDPISGHTALYWYRQSLGQGPEFLIYFQGTGAADDSGLPNDRFFAVRPEGSVSTLKIQRTERGDSAVYLCASSLGQGTYEQYFGPGTRLTVT.

V and J are TRBV5-1 and TRBJ2-1; D possibly corresponds to TRBD2 (7 bases). Germline CDR1 reads SGHRS; CDR2 reads YFSETQ. With 3 bases removed from V and 2 bases from J, the gap between germline ends came to 12 bases. This CDR3 is 15 amino acids long. The CDR3 nucleotides read TGCGCCAGCAGCTCCAGCGGGGACACCTACAATGAGCAGTTCTTC. Its translation is CASSSSGDTYNEQFF.

The chain carries TRBV29-1 and TRBJ1-1; D call uncertain. The CDR3 loop spans 11 amino acids. Germline V gene data show CDR1 as SQVTM and CDR2 as ANQGSEA. The ends were cut back, 8 bases at V and 6 bases at J, with 13 bases in the middle. The CDR3 nucleotides are TGCAGCCCTGGAGGGCGGGCTGAAGCTTTCTTT. It yields the protein CSPGGRAEAFF. The whole variable domain, remainder taken from reference TRBV29-1 and TRBJ1-1, is SAVISQKPSRDICQRGTSLTIQCQVDSQVTMMFWYRQQPGQSLTLIATANQGSEATYESGFVIDKFPISRPNLTFSTLTVSNMSPEDSSIYLCSPGGRAEAFFGQGTRLTVV.

This chain uses TRBV3-1 (or the pseudogene TRBV3-2) with TRBJ2-2; 14 nucleotides match TRBD2. The CDR3 is made up of 16 amino acids. Germline lookup yields CDR1 LGHDT and CDR2 YNNKEL (reference sequence). The junction had 4 bases not matched to a gene; V was cut back by 3 bases and J by 7 bases. In DNA form, the CDR3 reads TGTGCCAGCAGCCAGACTAGCGGGGGGGCCGGCGGGGAGCTGTTTTTT. Amino acids: CASSQTSGGAGGELFF.

The chain has TRBV5-1 and TRBJ1-4; a weak D match, TRBD1 (6 bases). The CDR3 has 15 residues. Germline V gene lookup returns CDR1 SGHRS and CDR2 YFSETQ. Trimming took 0 bases from V and 6 from J, leaving 12 bases between them. The CDR3, as DNA: TGCGCCAGCAGCTTGGCAGGGGATCGGGATGAAAAACTGTTTTTT. Translating it yields CASSLAGDRDEKLFF.

The chain is built from TRBV18 and TRBJ2-7; 8 bases map to TRBD1. This CDR3 is 13 amino acids long. Germline V gene data show CDR1 as KGHSH and CDR2 as LQKENI. V shed 5 bases and J 5 bases; nucleotides not matched to a gene: 5. The CDR3 protein is CASSSGQGNEQYV. CDR3 nucleotides: TGTGCCAGCTCATCCGGACAGGGCAACGAGCAGTACGTC.

This chain links TRBV25-1 with TRBJ2-5; 7 bases agree with TRBD1. V was clipped by 4 bases and J by 5 bases; unmatched bases: 10. The CDR3 extends over 15 amino acids. Germline CDR1 reads MGHDK; CDR2 reads SYGVNS. CDR3 region: CASSGLTTGTETQYF. DNA of the CDR3: TGTGCCAGCAGTGGGTTGACGACAGGGACGGAGACCCAGTACTTC.

The V gene is TRBV7-2, the J gene TRBJ1-2; 8 bases map to TRBD1. V lost 5 bases to trimming and J lost 5 bases; unmatched junction nucleotides: 13. The germline CDR1 and CDR2 sequences are SGHTA and FQGNSA. The CDR3 runs 16 residues. The CDR3 reads CASSQTGAGGYYGYTF. CDR3 nucleotides: TGTGCCAGCAGCCAAACGGGGGCAGGGGGCTATTATGGCTACACCTTC.

This chain joins TRBV6-2 or TRBV6-3 and TRBJ2-3, with 10 bases fitting TRBD2. Germline assignment: CDR1 MNHEY and CDR2 SVGEGT. V lost 5 bases, J lost 8 bases, and 10 bases stayed unmatched. The CDR3 has 15 amino acids. CDR3 coding DNA: TGTGCCAGCAGTCTCGAGCGGGGGGGCCGATCTACGCAGTATTTT. Its protein product is CASSLERGGRSTQYF.

This sequence joins TRBV11-3 and TRBJ2-1; 8 bases are shared with TRBD1. After removal of 5 bases from V and 9 bases from J, the junction contained 9 bases not matched to a gene. The CDR3 is 14 residues long. Germline CDR1 SGHNT, CDR2 YENEEA. DNA for the CDR3: TGTGCCAGCAGCATCGGGACAGGCTTAGGTGAGCAGTTCTTC. Translation gives CASSIGTGLGEQFF.

The chain joins TRBV10-3 to TRBJ2-5; 7 bases are shared with TRBD1. From germline, CDR1 is ENHRY and CDR2 SYGVKD. Trimming at V came to 3 bases and at J to 7 bases, leaving 11 bases not matched to a gene. The CDR3 covers 15 residues. Here the CDR3 reads CAISDNTGVSGTQYF. CDR3 coding DNA: TGTGCCATCAGTGACAATACAGGGGTTTCGGGGACCCAGTACTTC.

This rearrangement joins TRBV2 to TRBJ1-1, with 8 bases that match TRBD1. Trimming at V came to 8 bases and at J to 1 base, leaving 0 bases not matched to a gene. The CDR3 runs 12 residues. Germline V CDR1 and CDR2: SNHLY, FYNNEI. DNA of the CDR3: TGTGCCAGCGGGACAGGGAACACTGAAGCTTTCTTT. It encodes CASGTGNTEAFF.

This clone is a singleton in its sample. The rearrangement joins TRBV28 to TRBJ2-5; 10 bases are a match to TRBD2. V shed 4 bases and J 4 bases; nucleotides not matched to a gene: 9. CDR3 length: 16 residues. Germline loops: CDR1 MDHEN, CDR2 SYDVKM. CDR3 sequence reads: CASSSSAGGPTETQYF. In DNA, the CDR3 is TGTGCCAGCAGTTCCTCAGCGGGGGGGCCCACAGAGACCCAGTACTTC.

The chain is built from TRBV6-5 and TRBJ1-3; 8 bases agree with TRBD1. J was trimmed by 3 bases and V by 6 bases; bases with no gene match: 7. Per the germline V gene, CDR1 is MNHEY and CDR2 is SVGAGI. This CDR3 comprises 15 residues. CDR3 sequence: CASSSDRAGGNTIYF. The CDR3 region has the DNA TGTGCCAGCAGCTCGGACAGGGCGGGTGGAAACACCATATATTTT.

The gene calls are TRBV7-2 and TRBJ2-1, with TRBD1 as a possible D gene (5 bases). The ends were cut back, 1 base at V and 6 bases at J, with 13 bases in the middle. CDR1 is SGHTA and CDR2 is FQGNSA in the germline V gene. CDR3 length equals 15 residues. The CDR3 DNA sequence: TGTGCCAGCAGCTTAGGGGGCCAGACTGGCAATGAGCAGTTCTTC. This encodes CASSLGGQTGNEQFF.

The genes are TRBV19 and TRBJ2-3; TRBD1 might be the D (6 bases). Germline lookup yields CDR1 LNHDA and CDR2 SQIVND (reference sequence). V lost 5 bases and J lost 4, with 16 bases in between. The CDR3 extends over 15 amino acids. CDR3 sequence reads: CASSLQGNGADTQYF. As DNA, the CDR3 is TGTGCCAGTAGTCTACAGGGTAACGGCGCAGATACGCAGTATTTT. The variable domain in full, with the rest retrieved from reference TRBV19 and TRBJ2-3, is DGGITQSPKYLFRKEGQNVTLSCEQNLNHDAMYWYRQDPGQGLRLIYYSQIVNDFQKGDIAEGYSVSREKKESFPLTVTSAQKNPTAFYLCASSLQGNGADTQYFGPGTRLTVL.

This clone appeared a few times. This rearrangement joins TRBV11-3 to TRBJ1-5; possibly TRBD1 for D (5 bases). CDR1 and CDR2 (germline): SGHNT, YENEEA. This CDR3 is built from 12 residues. The V and J ends lost 5 bases and 9 bases respectively, with 11 bases between them. The chain's CDR3 is CASSPPGGPQHF. Here the CDR3 DNA reads TGTGCCAGCAGCCCCCCGGGGGGGCCCCAGCATTTT.

The chain joins TRBV3-1 (or the pseudogene TRBV3-2) to TRBJ1-6; possibly TRBD1 for D (6 bases). Germline V lookup: CDR1 LGHDT, CDR2 YNNKEL (reference sequence). Trimming stripped 5 bases from V and 13 bases from J, with 21 bases between. This CDR3 is 15 amino acids long. The CDR3 protein is CASSESGTPNAPLHF. In DNA, the CDR3 is TGTGCCAGCAGCGAAAGCGGGACACCGAACGCCCCCCTCCACTTT.

The gene calls are TRBV7-9 and TRBJ1-2; no clear D. Germline V gene sequence: CDR1 SEHNR, CDR2 FQNEAQ (reference sequence). Trimming pared 3 bases from V and 5 bases from J, leaving 13 bases between. CDR3 size: 14 residues. The chain's CDR3 is CASSFSAGSYGYTF. CDR3 nucleotide sequence: TGTGCCAGCAGCTTTTCGGCAGGTAGTTATGGCTACACCTTC.